Each of the 26 T cell receptor beta chains below was sequenced from the same sample in a study of regulatory T cells in long-lasting Graves disease. Time point indicated: newly diagnosed GD, antithyroid drugs for less than 3 months. Following extraction of RNA from PBMCs, that RNA was used to make the TCR library. For TCR beta, libraries came from iRepertoire HTBI primers and Arm-PCR of CDR3 regions. Using its own MiXCR run on the multiplex PCR reads, TCRdb lists one record per CDR3 protein. The sample has roughly 500,000 distinct CDR3 sequences; about 12% are singletons. Another study also made use of these data, one on T cells in Graves' hyperthyroidism and ophthalmopathy.

This specimen was peripheral blood mononuclear cells (PBMCs), taken at new diagnosis, from a patient treated with antithyroid drugs. The source is a woman younger than 45 with Graves disease.

Worth noting for this clonotype: The CDR3 does not end in the conserved phenylalanine or tryptophan, so this is likely a read error. The rearrangement uses TRBV9 and TRBJ2-5, with TRBD1 matching 9 bases. Germline lookup yields CDR1 SGDLS and CDR2 YYNGEE. Trimming at V came to 4 bases and at J to 5 bases, leaving 6 bases not matched to a gene. CDR3 length: 14 residues. The CDR3 bases are TGTGCCAGCAGCTCTTACAGGGGGCCGGAGACCCAGTACTGC. Its translation is CASSSYRGPETQYC.

The rearrangement uses TRBV6-1 and TRBJ2-7, with 10 bases lining up with TRBD2. The V and J ends lost 7 bases and 7 bases, in that order; junction bases with no gene match: 10. Germline values: CDR1 MNHNS, CDR2 SASEGT. CDR3 length: 14 amino acids. This chain's CDR3 is CASNPSGSIGEQYF. CDR3 nucleotides: TGTGCCAGCAACCCTAGCGGGAGTATTGGTGAGCAGTACTTC.

This clonotype was seen only a few times. The chain is built from TRBV5-5 and TRBJ1-1; perhaps TRBD1 as D (5 bases). CDR1 and CDR2 from the germline V gene are SGHKS and YYEKEE (reference sequence). The CDR3 has 15 amino acids. V lost 5 bases to trimming and J lost 3 bases, with 17 bases between them. The CDR3 loop reads CASRPQGGEDTEAFF. The CDR3 DNA reads TGTGCCAGCAGACCTCAGGGTGGGGAGGACACTGAAGCTTTCTTT.

DNA for the CDR3: TGCGCCAGCAGCTCTGGAGGGCCCCACAATGAGCAGTTCTTC. It codes for CASSSGGPHNEQFF. The gene calls are TRBV5-1 and TRBJ2-1; D possibly corresponds to TRBD2 (6 bases). The ends were cut back, 3 bases at V and 5 bases at J, with 12 bases in the middle. CDR1 and CDR2 (germline): SGHRS, YFSETQ. The CDR3 length is 14 residues.

There are many counts of this clonotype. The V gene is TRBV11-2, the J gene TRBJ2-3, with a weak D call TRBD1 (6 bases). V lost 5 bases and J 4 bases, leaving 19 bases between the germline ends. The germline V gene encodes CDR1 SGHAT and CDR2 FQNNGV. The CDR3 length is 16 residues. This CDR3 is CASSHPETGFSDTQYF. The DNA for the CDR3 is TGTGCCAGCAGCCACCCCGAAACAGGGTTTTCAGATACGCAGTATTTT. Complete variable domain (other parts from reference TRBV11-2 and TRBJ2-3): EAGVAQSPRYKIIEKRQSVAFWCNPISGHATLYWYQQILGQGPKLLIQFQNNGVVDDSQLPKDRFSAERLKGVDSTLKIQPAKLEDSAVYLCASSHPETGFSDTQYFGPGTRLTVL.

The J gene is TRBJ2-7, the V gene TRBV29-1; TRBD1 matches 9 bases. CDR1 is SQVTM and CDR2 is ANQGSEA in the germline V gene. This CDR3 region has 13 residues. The V gene end was trimmed by 5 bases and the J gene end by 4 bases; junction bases not matched to a gene: 6. CDR3 sequence: CSVNTGTGYEQYF. Here the CDR3 DNA reads TGCAGCGTTAACACTGGGACAGGGTACGAGCAGTACTTC.

This clonotype showed up many times. J is TRBJ1-2 and V is TRBV5-5; a possible D gene is TRBD1 (5 bases). The CDR3 is 15 residues long. The V and J ends lost 1 base and 4 bases respectively, with 14 bases between them. Looked up from germline, CDR1 is SGHKS and CDR2 is YYEKEE (reference sequence). CDR3 protein: CASSLPGNGGYGYTF. The CDR3, as DNA: TGTGCCAGCAGCTTGCCAGGAAACGGGGGCTATGGCTACACCTTC.

This clonotype was observed at least ten times. The chain couples TRBV29-1 to TRBJ1-1; the D gene is possibly TRBD1 (6 bases). CDR1 SQVTM and CDR2 ANQGSEA come from the germline V gene. Trimming stripped 2 bases from V and 4 bases from J, with 17 bases between. CDR3 length: 15 amino acids. CDR3 protein: CSVESGGGGGTEAFF. The CDR3 coding sequence is TGCAGCGTTGAAAGTGGAGGGGGTGGGGGCACTGAAGCTTTCTTT.

The sample holds many counts of this clonotype. This chain connects TRBV12-3 or TRBV12-4 to TRBJ2-5, with D maybe TRBD1 (6 bases). This CDR3 has 14 amino acids. Trimming pared 5 bases from V and 0 bases from J, leaving 10 bases between. This CDR3 is CASSLGQNQETQYF. Written as DNA, the CDR3 is TGTGCCAGCAGTCTCGGACAGAACCAAGAGACCCAGTACTTC.

This clonotype was counted many times. This sequence joins TRBV2 and TRBJ2-2; no definite D call. Germline V gene data show CDR1 as SNHLY and CDR2 as FYNNEI. Trimming took 7 bases from V and 1 from J, leaving 13 bases between them. CDR3 length: 15 amino acids. CDR3 DNA: TGTGCCAGCAAAGGAGCGTTAAAGAACACCGGGGAGCTGTTTTTT. It encodes CASKGALKNTGELFF.

This clonotype was found many times. The chain employs TRBV7-2 and TRBJ2-5; 7 nucleotides agree with TRBD1. Germline V gene data show CDR1 as SGHTA and CDR2 as FQGNSA. This CDR3 has 16 amino acids. The ends lost 6 bases at V and 0 bases at J; junction bases unmatched: 10. The CDR3, as DNA: TGTGCCAGCAGTTACACAGGGGTCAGGTACCAAGAGACCCAGTACTTC. This sequence encodes CASSYTGVRYQETQYF.

This clonotype occurred many times. The chain recombines TRBV27 with TRBJ2-7; either TRBD1 or TRBD2 may fit D (5 bases each). The germline CDR1 and CDR2 sequences are MNHEY and SMNVEV (reference sequence). CDR3 length: 15 residues. Trimming took 3 bases from V and 1 from J, leaving 13 bases between them. Here the CDR3 reads CASSLLGPGSYEQYF. For the CDR3, the DNA is TGTGCCAGCAGTTTGTTGGGACCGGGTTCCTACGAGCAGTACTTC.

This chain joins TRBV4-1 and TRBJ1-6; D gene unclear. CDR1 is MGHRA and CDR2 is YSYEKL in the germline V gene. V shed 4 bases and J shed 0 bases, with 10 bases lying between them. This CDR3 is 16 amino acids long. The CDR3 here is CASSPRVGSYNSPLHF. The CDR3 coding sequence is TGCGCCAGCAGCCCCCGGGTGGGCTCCTATAATTCACCCCTCCACTTT.

In its sample, this clonotype was seen many times. This rearrangement joins TRBV12-3 or TRBV12-4 to TRBJ1-3; D is perhaps TRBD1 (5 bases). The CDR3 extends over 17 amino acids. V was pared by 5 bases and J by 0 bases, with 17 bases between. The CDR3 sequence: CASSGRIGDGSGNTIYF. The CDR3 DNA reads as TGTGCCAGCAGTGGTCGTATCGGGGACGGCTCTGGAAACACCATATATTTT.

This clonotype was seen ten or more times. The chain links TRBV6-1 to TRBJ2-7; either TRBD1 or TRBD2 may fit D (5 bases each). The germline gives CDR1 MNHNS, CDR2 SASEGT. This CDR3 contains 15 residues. Trimming shortened V by 7 bases and J by 3 bases, and 19 bases separated the two germline ends. CDR3 loop: CASNGGVGFFYEQYF. The DNA for the CDR3 is TGTGCCAGCAATGGGGGAGTAGGGTTTTTCTACGAGCAGTACTTC.

This clonotype was recorded at least ten times. The chain has TRBV5-1 and TRBJ2-7; 8 nucleotides match TRBD1. The trim removed 4 bases at V and 2 bases at J, leaving 8 bases unmatched. The CDR3 is 15 amino acids. CDR1 and CDR2 (germline): SGHRS, YFSETQ. CDR3 loop: CASSPDRTGTYEQYF. CDR3 DNA: TGCGCCAGCAGCCCCGACCGGACAGGGACCTACGAGCAGTACTTC.

The gene calls are TRBV20-1 and TRBJ2-1; D perhaps matches TRBD1 (6 bases). The CDR3 is 13 amino acids. Germline V gene sequence: CDR1 DFQATT, CDR2 SNEGSKA (reference sequence). Trimming took 5 bases from V and 6 from J, leaving 14 bases between them. This CDR3 is CSAADSEVNEQFF. The CDR3 DNA reads as TGCAGTGCTGCGGACAGCGAGGTCAATGAGCAGTTCTTC.

As for this clonotype: A much larger clone differs from this one at a single base, so this may be a read error. This chain connects TRBV11-2 to TRBJ1-5; D is uncertain. CDR3 size: 13 residues. The germline V gene has CDR1 SGHAT and CDR2 FQNNGV. CDR3: CAGSLASLQPQHF. In DNA, the CDR3 is TGTGCCGGCAGCTTAGCCTCTCTTCAGCCCCAGCATTTT.

This clonotype was observed many times. V is TRBV2 and J is TRBJ2-3; D is uncertain. The ends were cut back, 6 bases at V and 2 bases at J, with 18 bases in the middle. The CDR3 contains 16 residues. Germline V gene sequence: CDR1 SNHLY, CDR2 FYNNEI. CDR3 loop: CASRERALSTTDTQYF. In nucleotides, the CDR3 is TGTGCCAGCAGGGAACGGGCCCTAAGCACCACAGATACGCAGTATTTT.

In the case of this clonotype: A much larger clonotype is one base distant, so this may be a read error. This sequence joins TRBV7-2 and TRBJ2-1; 10 bases align to TRBD1. Germline V lookup: CDR1 SGHTA, CDR2 FQGNSA. The CDR3 covers 15 residues. V lost 8 bases, J lost 5 bases, and 9 bases stayed unmatched. CDR3 DNA: TGTGCCAGCCGACTGACCGGGACAGGGGACAATGAGCAGTTCTTC. Residues: CASRLTGTGDNEQFF.

This clonotype was seen at least ten times. This chain connects TRBV27 to TRBJ2-7, with TRBD2 identical over 10 bases. The CDR3 spans 15 residues. Germline trimming cut 6 bases from V and 4 bases from J; bases unmatched to any gene: 9. Germline lookup yields CDR1 MNHEY and CDR2 SMNVEV (reference sequence). The CDR3 spells CASRTIGLAVYEQYF. CDR3 DNA sequence: TGTGCCAGCAGAACAATAGGACTAGCGGTATACGAGCAGTACTTC.

This clonotype was seen a few times. The V gene is TRBV20-1, the J gene TRBJ2-6, with TRBD1 identical over 7 bases. In germline, CDR1 is DFQATT, CDR2 SNEGSKA (reference sequence). The V gene end was trimmed by 5 bases and the J gene end by 9 bases; junction bases not matched to a gene: 10. The CDR3 length is 14 residues. CDR3 amino acids: CSAPRQGTNNVLTF. CDR3 sequence (DNA): TGCAGTGCTCCCCGACAGGGTACTAACAACGTCCTGACTTTC.

The sample holds many counts of this clonotype. The chain links TRBV19 to TRBJ2-1; 7 bases fit TRBD2. Trimming removed 5 bases from V and 5 bases from J; junction bases left unmatched: 9. CDR3 length: 15 residues. Germline V gene data show CDR1 as LNHDA and CDR2 as SQIVND (reference sequence). The chain's CDR3 is CASSVTSLPNNEQFF. CDR3 in DNA: TGTGCCAGTAGTGTGACTAGCCTTCCGAACAATGAGCAGTTCTTC.

This clonotype was observed at least ten times. CDR3 sequence: CASNNGADNQETQYF. The DNA for the CDR3 is TGTGCCAGCAATAACGGGGCGGACAACCAAGAGACCCAGTACTTC. The chain joins TRBV6-1 to TRBJ2-5, with D tentatively TRBD1 or TRBD2 (5 bases each). The V gene lost 7 bases and the J gene lost 0 bases, with 15 bases spanning the gap. The CDR3 is made up of 15 amino acids. CDR1 is MNHNS, CDR2 SASEGT, per germline.

The chain carries TRBV28 and TRBJ1-5, with D possibly being TRBD1 (5 bases). Trimming removed 5 bases from V and 5 bases from J, with 19 bases in between. Germline lookup yields CDR1 MDHEN and CDR2 SYDVKM. The CDR3 length is 16 residues. The CDR3 sequence is CASSEFLSWGYQPQHF. In DNA, the CDR3 is TGTGCCAGCAGTGAGTTTTTGAGTTGGGGGTATCAGCCCCAGCATTTT.

The rearrangement joins TRBV6-1 to TRBJ1-3, with a weak D call TRBD1 (6 bases). The V end was cut by 6 bases, the J end by 0 bases, with 9 bases between. The CDR3 sequence is 14 residues long. Germline CDR1 reads MNHNS; CDR2 reads SASEGT. The DNA for the CDR3 is TGTGCCAGCAGCAGGACAGCCTCTGGAAACACCATATATTTT. This sequence encodes CASSRTASGNTIYF.